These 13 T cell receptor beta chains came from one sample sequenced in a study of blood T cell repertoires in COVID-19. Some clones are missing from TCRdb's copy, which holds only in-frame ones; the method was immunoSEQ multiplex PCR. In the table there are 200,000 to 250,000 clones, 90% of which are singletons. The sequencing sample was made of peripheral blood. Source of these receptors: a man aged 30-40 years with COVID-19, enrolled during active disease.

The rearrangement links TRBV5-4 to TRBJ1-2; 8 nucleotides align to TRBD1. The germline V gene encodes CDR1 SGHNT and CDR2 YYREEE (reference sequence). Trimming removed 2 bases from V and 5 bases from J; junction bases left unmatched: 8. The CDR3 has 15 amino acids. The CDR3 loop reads CASSLQGGRAYGYTF. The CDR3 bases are TGTGCCAGCAGCTTACAGGGGGGAAGGGCTTATGGCTACACCTTC.

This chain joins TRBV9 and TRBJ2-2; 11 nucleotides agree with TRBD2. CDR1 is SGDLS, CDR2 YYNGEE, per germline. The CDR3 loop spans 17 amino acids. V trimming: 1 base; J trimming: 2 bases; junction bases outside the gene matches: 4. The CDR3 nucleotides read TGTGCCAGCAGCGTATCTAGCGGGGGGCCTAACACCGGGGAGCTGTTTTTT. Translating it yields CASSVSSGGPNTGELFF.

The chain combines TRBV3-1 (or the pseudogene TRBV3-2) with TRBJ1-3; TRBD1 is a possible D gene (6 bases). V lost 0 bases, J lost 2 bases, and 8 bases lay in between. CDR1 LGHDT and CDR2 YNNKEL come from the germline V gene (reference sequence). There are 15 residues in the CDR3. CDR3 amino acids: CASSQEGAPGNTIYF. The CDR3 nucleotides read TGTGCCAGCAGCCAAGAGGGGGCGCCTGGAAACACCATATATTTT.

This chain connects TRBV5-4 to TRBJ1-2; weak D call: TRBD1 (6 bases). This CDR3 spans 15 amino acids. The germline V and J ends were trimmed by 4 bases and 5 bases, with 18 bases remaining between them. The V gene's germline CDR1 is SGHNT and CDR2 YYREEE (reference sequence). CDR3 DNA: TGTGCCAGCAGCCAAACCTTGCGACAGGTTTATGGCTACACCTTC. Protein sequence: CASSQTLRQVYGYTF.

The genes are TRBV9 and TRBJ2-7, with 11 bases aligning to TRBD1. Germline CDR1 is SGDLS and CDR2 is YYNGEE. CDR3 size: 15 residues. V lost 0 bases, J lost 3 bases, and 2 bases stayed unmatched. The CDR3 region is CASSVAGQGVYEQYF. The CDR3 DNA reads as TGTGCCAGCAGCGTAGCGGGACAGGGGGTCTACGAGCAGTACTTC.

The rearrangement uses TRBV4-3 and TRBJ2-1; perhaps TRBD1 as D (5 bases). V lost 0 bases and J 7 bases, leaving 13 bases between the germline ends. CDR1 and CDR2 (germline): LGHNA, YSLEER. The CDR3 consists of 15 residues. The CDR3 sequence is CASSQDWGRMNEQFF. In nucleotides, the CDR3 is TGCGCCAGCAGCCAAGATTGGGGCAGGATGAATGAGCAGTTCTTC.

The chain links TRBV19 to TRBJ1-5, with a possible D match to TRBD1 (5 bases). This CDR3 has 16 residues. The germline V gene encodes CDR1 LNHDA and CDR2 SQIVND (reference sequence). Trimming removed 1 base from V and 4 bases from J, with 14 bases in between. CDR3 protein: CASSIGGGGSNQPQHF. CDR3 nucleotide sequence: TGTGCCAGTAGTATAGGGGGGGGAGGTTCAAATCAGCCCCAGCATTTT.

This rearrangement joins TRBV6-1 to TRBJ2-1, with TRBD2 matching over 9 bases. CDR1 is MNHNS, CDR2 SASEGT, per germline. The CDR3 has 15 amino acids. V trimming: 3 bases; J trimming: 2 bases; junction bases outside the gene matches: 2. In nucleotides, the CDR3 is TGTGCCAGCAGTGAGACTAGCGGACCCTACAATGAGCAGTTCTTC. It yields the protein CASSETSGPYNEQFF.

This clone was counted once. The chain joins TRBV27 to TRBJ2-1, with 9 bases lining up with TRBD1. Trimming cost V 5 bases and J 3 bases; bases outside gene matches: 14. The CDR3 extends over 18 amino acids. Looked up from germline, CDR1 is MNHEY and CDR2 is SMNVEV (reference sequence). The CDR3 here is CASSPSGTGLTVYNEQFF. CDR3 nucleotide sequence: TGTGCCAGCAGTCCTTCCGGGACAGGGTTAACGGTCTACAATGAGCAGTTCTTC.

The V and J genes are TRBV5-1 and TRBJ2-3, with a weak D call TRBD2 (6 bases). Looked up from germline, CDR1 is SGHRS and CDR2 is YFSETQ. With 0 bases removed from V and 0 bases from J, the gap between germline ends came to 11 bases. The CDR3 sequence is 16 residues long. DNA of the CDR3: TGCGCCAGCAGCTTGGCCGGGGGAGCAAGCACAGATACGCAGTATTTT. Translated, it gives CASSLAGGASTDTQYF. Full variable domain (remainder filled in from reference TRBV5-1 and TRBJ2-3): KAGVTQTPRYLIKTRGQQVTLSCSPISGHRSVSWYQQTPGQGLQFLFEYFSETQRNKGNFPGRFSGRQFSNSRSEMNVSTLELGDSALYLCASSLAGGASTDTQYFGPGTRLTVL.

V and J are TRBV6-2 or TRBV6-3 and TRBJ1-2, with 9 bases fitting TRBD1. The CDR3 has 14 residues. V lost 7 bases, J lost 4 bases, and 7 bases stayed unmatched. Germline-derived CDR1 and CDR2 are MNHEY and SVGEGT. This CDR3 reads CASTPHRGLYGYTF. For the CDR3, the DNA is TGTGCCAGCACCCCCCACAGGGGGCTCTATGGCTACACCTTC.

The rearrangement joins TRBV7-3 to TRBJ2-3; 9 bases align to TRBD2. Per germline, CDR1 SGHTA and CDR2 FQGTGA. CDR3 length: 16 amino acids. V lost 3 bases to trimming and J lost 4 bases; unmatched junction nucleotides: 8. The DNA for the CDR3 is TGTGCCAGCAGCTTCGCTAGCGGGGCGGGGGCAGATACGCAGTATTTT. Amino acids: CASSFASGAGADTQYF.

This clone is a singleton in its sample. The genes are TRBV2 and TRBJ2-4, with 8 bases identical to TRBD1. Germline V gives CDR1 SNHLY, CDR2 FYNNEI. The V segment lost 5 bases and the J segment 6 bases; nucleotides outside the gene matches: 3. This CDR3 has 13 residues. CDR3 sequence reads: CASSLGQGNIQYF. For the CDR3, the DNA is TGTGCCAGCAGTCTAGGACAGGGAAACATTCAGTACTTC.